The 21 T cell receptor beta chains below come from one sample, sequenced in a study of CD8 T cells in Susac syndrome. When the RNA was reverse transcribed, random hexamers were used with an input of 0.5 to 1 ug. In TCRdb, the immunoSEQ multiplex PCR reads were re-called with MiXCR into one record per CDR3 protein. This sample carries 100,000 to 150,000 distinct CDR3 sequences, over 90% of them seen once, and the ten largest clones take roughly 0.14%. Source material: CD4+ T cells from PBMCs. The receptors stem from a human donor with Susac syndrome.

The chain has TRBV13 and TRBJ1-1; 7 bases match TRBD1. The CDR3 is 13 amino acids. Germline V gives CDR1 PRHDT, CDR2 FYEKMQ (reference sequence). Trimming at V came to 1 base and at J to 6 bases, leaving 2 bases not matched to a gene. This CDR3 reads CASSLDRGAEAFF. The CDR3 DNA reads as TGTGCCAGCAGCTTAGACAGGGGAGCTGAAGCTTTCTTT.

The chain employs TRBV30 and TRBJ2-1; 11 positions agree with TRBD2. From germline, CDR1 is GTSNPN and CDR2 SVGIG (reference sequence). This CDR3 region has 15 residues. V shed 1 base, J shed 8 bases, and the junction held 7 bases outside the gene matches. CDR3: CAWSGRLAGMDEQFF. The DNA for the CDR3 is TGTGCCTGGAGTGGGCGACTAGCGGGAATGGATGAGCAGTTCTTC.

The V gene is TRBV29-1, the J gene TRBJ1-2; D is undetermined. The germline CDR1 and CDR2 sequences are SQVTM and ANQGSEA. This CDR3 is built from 13 residues. V lost 5 bases and J 4 bases, leaving 14 bases between the germline ends. The CDR3 sequence: CSVPLMFRYGYTF. The CDR3 nucleotides are TGCAGCGTTCCTCTAATGTTCCGCTATGGCTACACCTTC.

The chain couples TRBV30 to TRBJ1-1, with D unclear. V gave up 5 bases and J gave up 0 bases, with 4 bases separating them. There are 11 residues in the CDR3. Per the germline V gene, CDR1 is GTSNPN and CDR2 is SVGIG (reference sequence). The CDR3 DNA sequence: TGTGCCTGGTGGTTGAACACTGAAGCTTTCTTT. Its translation: CAWWLNTEAFF.

CDR3 DNA sequence: TGCGCCAGCAGCCAATTACCGACCCCCCTATACGAGCAGTACTTC. As protein: CASSQLPTPLYEQYF. The V call is TRBV4-1, the J call TRBJ2-7; D unclear. Trimming took off 2 bases at V and 4 bases at J, with 15 bases between the two ends. Germline CDR1 is MGHRA and CDR2 is YSYEKL. The CDR3 has 15 amino acids.

The chain couples TRBV9 to TRBJ2-7, with 8 positions matching TRBD2. V lost 0 bases, J lost 2 bases, and 4 bases stayed unmatched. The CDR3 runs to 15 residues. The germline V gene encodes CDR1 SGDLS and CDR2 YYNGEE. The CDR3 sequence is CASSVDPGGPYEQYF. Written as DNA, the CDR3 is TGTGCCAGCAGCGTAGATCCGGGAGGGCCCTACGAGCAGTACTTC.

The V gene is TRBV30, the J gene TRBJ1-2; D gene uncertain. The V gene lost 4 bases and the J gene lost 7 bases, with 13 bases spanning the gap. CDR1 and CDR2 from the germline V gene are GTSNPN and SVGIG (reference sequence). The CDR3 has 12 residues. The CDR3 here is CAWIGVYGGYTF. In nucleotides, the CDR3 is TGTGCCTGGATTGGGGTCTATGGTGGCTACACCTTC.

This chain connects TRBV27 to TRBJ1-1; no clear D. This CDR3 is built from 15 residues. Germline V lookup: CDR1 MNHEY, CDR2 SMNVEV (reference sequence). Trimming stripped 8 bases from V and 0 bases from J, with 16 bases between. The CDR3 sequence: CASSSPRFMNTEAFF. The CDR3 nucleotides are TGTGCCAGCTCCTCCCCCAGGTTCATGAACACTGAAGCTTTCTTT.

The sample holds one count of this clonotype. The chain combines TRBV6-5 with TRBJ1-3; D possibly corresponds to TRBD1 (5 bases). Trimming cost V 5 bases and J 1 base, with 15 bases left between them. The CDR3 sequence is 16 residues long. CDR1 and CDR2 from the germline V gene are MNHEY and SVGAGI. The CDR3 spells CASSTSVGTSGNTIYF. The DNA of the CDR3 is TGTGCCAGCAGTACTTCCGTGGGGACGTCTGGAAACACCATATATTTT.

V usage is TRBV27 and J usage is TRBJ2-3; unclear D gene. The germline gives CDR1 MNHEY, CDR2 SMNVEV (reference sequence). The CDR3 is made up of 11 amino acids. Trimming left V 7 bases short and J 6 bases short, with 8 bases between. The CDR3 sequence is CASKTLDTQYF. The CDR3 DNA follows: TGTGCCAGCAAGACATTGGATACGCAGTATTTT.

J is TRBJ2-2 and V is TRBV18; TRBD1 matches at 8 bases. The V gene end was trimmed by 3 bases and the J gene end by 5 bases; junction bases not matched to a gene: 11. CDR1 is KGHSH and CDR2 is LQKENI in the germline V gene. The CDR3 sequence is 17 residues long. CDR3 loop: CASSPRLRGRKTGELFF. The CDR3 DNA reads TGTGCCAGCTCACCTCGCCTCAGGGGGCGCAAAACCGGGGAGCTGTTTTTT.

This chain links TRBV9 with TRBJ2-5, with D unresolved. Germline assignment: CDR1 SGDLS and CDR2 YYNGEE. V lost 0 bases, J lost 8 bases, and 14 bases lay in between. This CDR3 has 14 residues. The CDR3 sequence is CASSVGEVASTQYF. In DNA, the CDR3 is TGTGCCAGCAGCGTAGGTGAGGTGGCCTCTACCCAGTACTTC.

The J gene is TRBJ2-5, the V gene TRBV20-1; 7 bases are shared with TRBD2. From germline, CDR1 is DFQATT and CDR2 SNEGSKA (reference sequence). V lost 0 bases, J lost 5 bases, and 6 bases stayed unmatched. CDR3 length: 14 residues. The CDR3 nucleotides read TGCAGTGCTAGAGATAGCGGGTGGGGGGAGACCCAGTACTTC. It encodes CSARDSGWGETQYF.

The chain links TRBV24-1 to TRBJ1-2; 7 nucleotides match TRBD1. CDR3 size: 13 residues. Germline trimming cut 4 bases from V and 5 bases from J; bases unmatched to any gene: 3. Germline CDR1 and CDR2: KGHDR and SFDVKD. This CDR3 reads CATSEQQGYGYTF. CDR3 DNA sequence: TGTGCCACCAGTGAGCAACAGGGGTATGGCTACACCTTC.

The V gene is TRBV29-1, the J gene TRBJ2-1; D may correspond to TRBD1 or TRBD2 (5 bases each). Germline-derived CDR1 and CDR2 are SQVTM and ANQGSEA. This CDR3 is 13 amino acids long. V was shortened by 8 bases and J by 4 bases, with 15 bases between the two germline ends. The CDR3 DNA is TGCAGCCACCTGCGAGGGACGTACAATGAGCAGTTCTTC. This encodes CSHLRGTYNEQFF.

The rearrangement joins TRBV3-1 to TRBJ2-7, with a possible D match to TRBD2 (6 bases). Deletions cut 1 base from V and 1 base from J, with 11 bases between. Germline V lookup: CDR1 LGHDT, CDR2 YNNKEL (reference sequence). CDR3 size: 15 residues. The CDR3 reads CASSQGGDRSYEQYF. CDR3 DNA sequence: TGTGCCAGCAGCCAAGGGGGGGATCGATCCTACGAGCAGTACTTC.

This clonotype appeared a few times. The J gene is TRBJ2-3, the V gene TRBV10-3, with D hard to call. This CDR3 has 16 residues. Deletions cut 3 bases from V and 3 bases from J, with 16 bases between. Looked up from germline, CDR1 is ENHRY and CDR2 is SYGVKD. CDR3 sequence (DNA): TGTGCCATCAGTGATCGGCAGGCTGCTTTAACAGATACGCAGTATTTT. Protein sequence: CAISDRQAALTDTQYF.

This chain links TRBV29-1 with TRBJ1-1; D may be TRBD1 (5 bases). This CDR3 spans 13 amino acids. Germline assignment: CDR1 SQVTM and CDR2 ANQGSEA. Trimming took 7 bases from V and 7 from J, leaving 19 bases between them. This CDR3 is CSALKNGAGEAFF. CDR3 sequence (DNA): TGCAGCGCCCTCAAAAACGGGGCCGGTGAAGCTTTCTTT.

This chain links TRBV30 with TRBJ2-1; tentative D call: TRBD2 (7 bases). The CDR3 has 16 residues. The V end lost 2 bases, the J end lost 8 bases, and 22 bases lay between the germline ends. Germline loops: CDR1 GTSNPN, CDR2 SVGIG (reference sequence). CDR3 bases: TGTGCCTGGAGTTTCCAGGGGAGGGAGATGGGGTATGAGCAGTTCTTC. This codes for CAWSFQGREMGYEQFF. Supplemented by reference TRBV30 and TRBJ2-1, the full variable domain reads SQTIHQWPATLVQPVGSPLSLECTVEGTSNPNLYWYRQAAGRGLQLLFYSVGIGQISSEVPQNLSASRPQDRQFILSSKKLLLSDSGFYLCAWSFQGREMGYEQFFGPGTRLTVL.

This chain connects TRBV5-4 to TRBJ2-7; D call uncertain. The germline V and J ends were trimmed by 2 bases and 6 bases, with 3 bases remaining between them. The CDR3 consists of 10 residues. CDR1 and CDR2 (germline): SGHNT, YYREEE (reference sequence). CDR3 DNA sequence: TGTGCCAGCAGCTTTGGCGAGCAGTACTTC. Translated: CASSFGEQYF.

CDR3 sequence reads: CSPNGSRFSGRSDNEQFF. The CDR3 DNA follows: TGCAGCCCAAATGGCAGTCGATTTAGCGGGAGATCGGACAATGAGCAGTTCTTC. The rearrangement uses TRBV29-1 and TRBJ2-1; 9 nucleotides align to TRBD2. Looked up from germline, CDR1 is SQVTM and CDR2 is ANQGSEA. The CDR3 has 18 amino acids. Trimming removed 8 bases from V and 5 bases from J; junction bases left unmatched: 22.